These T cell receptor beta chains were read from a single sample in a study of identical twins. TCRdb fed the 5' RACE reads into MiXCR, producing one record per CDR3 protein. The sample lists 600,000 to 700,000 distinct CDR3 sequences, 21% seen once, with over 4% in the top ten. These records were also assigned to another study, of T cells expressing NK-cell markers.

The material sequenced was PBMCs. The source is a woman aged 18 to 35 in good health. CDR3s include the opening cysteine and the closing phenylalanine or tryptophan. The D gene is left open where the match is weak. Clone size, where shown, is once, few, many, or a class for clones that have expanded.

cdr3_nt,cdr3_aa,clone_size,d_call,v_call,j_call
TGCAGTGCTAGTTCCCTTAACAATGAGCAGTTCTTC,CSASSLNNEQFF,many,-,TRBV20-1,TRBJ2-1
TGTGCCACGAAACCAGGGGGCGGGAATCAGCCCCAGCATTTT,CATKPGGGNQPQHF,-,TRBD1,TRBV6-1,TRBJ1-5
TGCGCCAGCAGCTTGGGGGGGTTCGAGGAGGAGACCCAGTACTTC,CASSLGGFEEETQYF,-,-,TRBV5-1,TRBJ2-5
TGTGCCACCCACCCTCTCCGGCTGAACACTGAAGCTTTCTTT,CATHPLRLNTEAFF,-,-,TRBV7-3,TRBJ1-1
TGTGCCACCCAGTCTGGGACCGCGATCCCTAGCAATCAGCCCCAGCATTTT,CATQSGTAIPSNQPQHF,-,-,TRBV10-3,TRBJ1-5
TGTGCCAGCAGGGGGGGAGAGAGGGAGACCCAGTACTTC,CASRGGERETQYF,-,-,TRBV2,TRBJ2-5
TGTGCCAGCAGTTTAAAAGGTCAGGGTTCCTACAATGAGCAGTTCTTC,CASSLKGQGSYNEQFF,-,-,TRBV27,TRBJ2-1
TGCAGTGCTAGCCCCACTAGCGCGGCCTACAATGAGCAGTTCTTC,CSASPTSAAYNEQFF,-,TRBD2,TRBV20-1,TRBJ2-1
TGTGCCAGCAGTTTAAGGGGACACGAGCAGTACTTC,CASSLRGHEQYF,many,-,TRBV12-3/TRBV12-4,TRBJ2-7
TGTGCCAGCAGCTCCTGGGAAGTTCAGTTCTTC,CASSSWEVQFF,few,-,TRBV7-2,TRBJ2-1
TGTGCCAGCAAGCGGGGGCACGGGGAGCTGTTTTTT,CASKRGHGELFF,-,TRBD2,TRBV14,TRBJ2-2
TGTGCCAGCAGCCAGAAACGATGGGATGAGCAGTTCTTC,CASSQKRWDEQFF,few,-,TRBV7-6,TRBJ2-1
TGTGCCAGCAGTTACTCGTTGCGTTGGCAGTACTTC,CASSYSLRWQYF,few,-,TRBV6-2/TRBV6-3,TRBJ2-7
TGTGCCAGCAGGGGACAGGGCTACGGGGAGCTGTTTTTT,CASRGQGYGELFF,-,TRBD1,TRBV2,TRBJ2-2
TGTGCCAGCAGTTTGATAACAAGCACTGAAGCTTTCTTT,CASSLITSTEAFF,-,-,TRBV12-3/TRBV12-4,TRBJ1-1
TGTGCCAGCAGCTCGTCCCGGGACCAGAGCGAGCAGTACTTC,CASSSSRDQSEQYF,-,-,TRBV7-2,TRBJ2-7
TGCAGCGCAACCAAGACAGGGCAAACTGAAGCTTTCTTT,CSATKTGQTEAFF,-,TRBD1,TRBV20-1,TRBJ1-1
TGTGCCAGCTCACCGTCCGGACCGGGCTTGAGCTCCTACGAGCAGTACTTC,CASSPSGPGLSSYEQYF,-,-,TRBV18,TRBJ2-7
TGTGCCAGCAGTTTTGGGGCAGAGGAGACTGAAGCTTTCTTT,CASSFGAEETEAFF,many,-,TRBV12-3/TRBV12-4,TRBJ1-1
TGTGCCAGCAGAACAGGGGGGATGGCTGGGGCCAACGTCCTGACTTTC,CASRTGGMAGANVLTF,few,TRBD1,TRBV12-3/TRBV12-4,TRBJ2-6
TGCAGTGCCTACGGAACGGGACTACAGGAGACCCAGTACTTC,CSAYGTGLQETQYF,-,TRBD2,TRBV20-1,TRBJ2-5
TGTGCCAGCAGGTTTTCCAGGAGGACTGAAGCTTTCTTT,CASRFSRRTEAFF,many,-,TRBV12-3/TRBV12-4,TRBJ1-1
TGTGCCAGCAGGGGAGGGCTGCTGTTTTTT,CASRGGLLFF,-,TRBD2,TRBV12-3/TRBV12-4,TRBJ2-2
TGTGCCAGCAGCTTGGGGGGACCGACCGACTCTGGCTACACCTTC,CASSLGGPTDSGYTF,few,-,TRBV5-6,TRBJ1-2
TGTGCCAGCAGCCTACAGGGTATCGGCCAGCCCCAGCATTTT,CASSLQGIGQPQHF,-,-,TRBV7-8,TRBJ1-5
TGCAGTGCTAGAGATCCCGGGACAGCAGATGGCTACACCTTC,CSARDPGTADGYTF,few,TRBD1,TRBV20-1,TRBJ1-2
TGTGCCATCAGTGGCAGCTACGAGCAGTACTTC,CAISGSYEQYF,many,-,TRBV10-3,TRBJ2-7
TGCAGCGTCACCGGGACAGTCGAGGACTTAGCCAAAAACATTCAGTACTTC,CSVTGTVEDLAKNIQYF,-,TRBD1,TRBV29-1,TRBJ2-4
TGCAGTGCCTGGACTAGAGACGAGACCCAGTACTTC,CSAWTRDETQYF,many,TRBD2,TRBV20-1,TRBJ2-5
TGTGCCAGCAGTTTAATGGGAGATTATCAGCCCCAGCATTTT,CASSLMGDYQPQHF,few,-,TRBV12-3/TRBV12-4,TRBJ1-5